This record covers a single T cell receptor (beta chain). Its target is unknown. TCRdb keeps only in-frame clones here, not all; method: immunoSEQ multiplex PCR. The sample has around 200,000 clones, about 81% seen once. CDR3 length equals 17 residues. V lost 1 base and J 2 bases, leaving 18 bases between the germline ends. CDR1 is MGHRA, CDR2 YSYEKL, per germline. The source of the sample is a study of cytomegalovirus exposure and HLA in healthy donors. At the level of the study: Both the roughly 120 validation repertoires and the 600 to 750 first-cohort repertoires used the same platform, as reported by a later analysis.

Separate from the approximately 670-subject first cohort was the approximately 110-subject validation cohort, to which the donors belonged. Study observations and caveats: Cytomegalovirus-associated status was assigned to more than 150 TCR beta chains. A subsequent analysis found that TCR clusters from the first cohort also tended to co-occur in the 90 to 150 validation repertoires, with about 95% of cluster scores above 0.

The specimen was PBMCs. This chain joins TRBV4-1 and TRBJ2-7, with a possible D match to TRBD1 (6 bases). This receptor was taken from a woman in her thirties in good health and CMV-seronegative. CDR3 bases: TGCGCCAGCAGCCAAGGCGCCGGGTGGGGGCGCCCCTACGAGCAGTACTTC. This translates into CASSQGAGWGRPYEQYF.